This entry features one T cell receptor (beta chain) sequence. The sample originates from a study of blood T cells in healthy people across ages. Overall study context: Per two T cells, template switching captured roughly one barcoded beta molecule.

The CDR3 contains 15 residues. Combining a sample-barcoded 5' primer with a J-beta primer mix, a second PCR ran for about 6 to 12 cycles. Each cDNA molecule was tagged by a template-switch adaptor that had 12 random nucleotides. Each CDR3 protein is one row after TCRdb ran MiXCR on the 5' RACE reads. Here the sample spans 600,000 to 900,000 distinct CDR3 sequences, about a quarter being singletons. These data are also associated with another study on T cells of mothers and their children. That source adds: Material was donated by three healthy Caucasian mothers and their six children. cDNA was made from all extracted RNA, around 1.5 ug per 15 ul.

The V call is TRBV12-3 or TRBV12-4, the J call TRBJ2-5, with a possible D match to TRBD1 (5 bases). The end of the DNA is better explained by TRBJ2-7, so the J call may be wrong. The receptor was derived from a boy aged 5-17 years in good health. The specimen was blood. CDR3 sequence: CASSSSTVLVDEQYF. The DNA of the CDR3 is TGTGCCAGCAGTTCCTCGACAGTCCTGGTTGACGAGCAGTACTTC.